This T cell receptor beta chain was sequenced for a study of T cells after yellow fever vaccination. TCRdb re-analysed the 5' RACE reads in MiXCR, keeping a single row per CDR3 protein. The sample holds about 320,000 distinct CDR3 sequences, around 11% seen once. There are 15 residues in the CDR3. Per germline, CDR1 LGHNA and CDR2 YNFKEQ. Between the trimmed V and J ends, which lost 0 bases and 1 base, there was a span of 7 bases. Points on this clonotype: Its target is unknown.

Study outcomes and limitations: Abundant bulk-derived clonotypes could contaminate FACS-sorted repertoires.

The input for sequencing was CD4+ T cells sorted from PBMCs, taken 45 days after the yellow fever booster vaccination. The TCR comes from a young man who received the YFV17D yellow fever vaccine. The chain couples TRBV4-2 to TRBJ2-4, with D unresolved. The CDR3 here is CASSQDRAAKNIQYF. CDR3 nucleotides: TGTGCCAGCAGCCAAGATCGAGCGGCCAAAAACATTCAGTACTTC.